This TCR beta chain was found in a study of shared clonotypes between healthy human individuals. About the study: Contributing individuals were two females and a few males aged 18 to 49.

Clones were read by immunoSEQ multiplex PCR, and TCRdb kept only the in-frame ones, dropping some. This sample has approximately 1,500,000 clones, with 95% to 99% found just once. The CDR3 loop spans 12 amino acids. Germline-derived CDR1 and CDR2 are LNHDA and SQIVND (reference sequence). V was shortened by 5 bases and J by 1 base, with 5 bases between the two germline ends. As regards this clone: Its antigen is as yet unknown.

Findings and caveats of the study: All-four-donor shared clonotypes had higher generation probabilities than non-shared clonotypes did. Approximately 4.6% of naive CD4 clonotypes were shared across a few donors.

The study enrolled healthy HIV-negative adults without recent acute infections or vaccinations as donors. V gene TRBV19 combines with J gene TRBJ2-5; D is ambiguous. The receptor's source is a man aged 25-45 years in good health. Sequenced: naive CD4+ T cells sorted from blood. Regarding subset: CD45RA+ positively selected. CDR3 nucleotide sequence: TGTGCCAGTAGTCGTGTCCAAGAGACCCAGTACTTC. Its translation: CASSRVQETQYF.